The rows below give T cell receptor beta chains drawn from one sample of a study of Ad26.COV2.S vaccination and SARS-CoV-2 variants. TCRdb keeps only in-frame clones here, not all; method: immunoSEQ multiplex PCR. In the table there are roughly 700,000 clones, 70% to 90% of which are singletons. Sequencing used peripheral blood, obtained in a trial of Ad26.COV2.S vaccine versus placebo. The receptors stem from a person between 18 and 59 years old who received the Ad26.COV2.S COVID-19 vaccine or a placebo. The CDR3 runs from the conserved cysteine through the conserved F or W.

>TRBJ2-6|TRBV7-2
CASSPASTGANVLTF
>TRBJ2-3|TRBV15
CATSRDLAGGTDTQYF
>TRBJ2-7|TRBV11-2
CASSFGALRDEQYF
>TRBJ1-5|TRBV3-1/TRBV3-2
CASSHVSDQPQHF
>TRBJ2-7|TRBV21-1
CASRKRDCTYEQYF
>TRBJ2-5|TRBV7-9
CASSFVETQYF
>TRBJ2-7|TRBV7-9
CASSAWGQGAKRYEQYF
>TRBJ2-6|TRBV27
CASRNTGRGSEANVLTF
>TRBJ2-1|TRBV24-1
CATSDYDRRDEQFF
>TRBJ2-1|TRBV18
CASSRGLAGGPGSRDEQFF
>TRBJ1-2|TRBV2
CASSETAGDGYTF
>TRBJ2-1|TRBV7-2
CASTYLSGGYNEQFF
>TRBJ2-1|TRBV3-1/TRBV3-2
CASSPRTSANEQFF
>TRBJ1-1|TRBV7-3
CASSLNSQLHTEAFF
>TRBJ2-4|TRBV7-2
CASSFTGFKNIQYF
>TRBJ1-3|TRBV30
CAWSVPARAAIYF
>TRBJ2-3|TRBV7-9
CASSFSSRIDTQYF
>TRBJ2-5|TRBV19
CASSLGTAPSQETQYF
>TRBJ2-1|TRBV15
CANSRDLSSYNEQFF
>TRBJ1-5|TRBV30
CAWSTGQPQHF
>TRBJ2-3|TRBV5-1
CASSSTDRVMTDTQYF
>TRBJ2-4|TRBV27
CASSPGGGPWAKNIQYF
>TRBJ1-1|TRBV30
CAWSVRVDTEAFF
>TRBJ2-7|TRBV4-2
CASSQEELAYEQYF
>TRBJ2-1|TRBV4-3
CASSQETGGSYNEQFF
>TRBJ1-4|TRBV18
CASSLSFGTVSEKLFF
>TRBJ2-1|TRBV18
CASSPPSSYNEQFF
>TRBJ2-2|TRBV9
CASSLDASGIGELFF
>TRBJ2-7|TRBV11-2
CASSLAYTSGRGEQYF
>TRBJ2-7|TRBV10-2
CASSGTSGRVEQYF
>TRBJ1-5|TRBV3-1/TRBV3-2
CASGDSNQPQHF
>TRBJ1-2|TRBV6-5
CASRAGHGYTF
>TRBJ1-2|TRBV5-6
CASSPGGQNYGYTF
>TRBJ2-1|TRBV7-9
CASSLTGGGAAEQFF
>TRBJ1-1|TRBV9
CASSVQGEDTEAFF
>TRBJ1-6|TRBV4-3
CASSQDQGPYSPLHF
>TRBJ2-4|TRBV29-1
CSVDRLAGGGGIQYF
>TRBJ2-2|TRBV5-6
CASSSTSGDTGELFF
>TRBJ2-7|TRBV4-1
CASSQAWRYEQYF
>TRBJ2-1|TRBV7-6
CASSLVAVSNEQFF